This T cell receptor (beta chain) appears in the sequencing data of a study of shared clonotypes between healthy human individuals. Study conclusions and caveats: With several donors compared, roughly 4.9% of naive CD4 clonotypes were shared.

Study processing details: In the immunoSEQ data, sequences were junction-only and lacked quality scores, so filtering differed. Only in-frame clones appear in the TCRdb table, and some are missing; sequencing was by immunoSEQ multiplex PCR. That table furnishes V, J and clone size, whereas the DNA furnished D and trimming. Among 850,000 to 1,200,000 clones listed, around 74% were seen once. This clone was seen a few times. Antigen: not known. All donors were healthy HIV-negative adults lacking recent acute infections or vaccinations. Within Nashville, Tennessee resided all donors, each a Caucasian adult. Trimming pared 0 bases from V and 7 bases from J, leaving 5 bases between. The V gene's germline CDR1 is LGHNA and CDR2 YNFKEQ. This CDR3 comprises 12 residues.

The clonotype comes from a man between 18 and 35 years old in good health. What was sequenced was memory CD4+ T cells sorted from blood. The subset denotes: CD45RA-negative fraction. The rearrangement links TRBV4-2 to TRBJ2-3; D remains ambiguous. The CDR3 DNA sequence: TGTGCCAGCAGCCAAGACGAGAATACGCAGTATTTT. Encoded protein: CASSQDENTQYF.